The next 28 T cell receptor beta chains were all read from a single sample in a study of shared T cell receptors in the human thymus. Clones were sequenced by immunoSEQ multiplex PCR, and TCRdb holds only the in-frame ones, with some missing. Here the sample spans about 610,000 clones, around 87% being singletons. This sample was also put to use in a study of human thymus T cells.

Material for sequencing was thymocytes. The source is a boy younger than two with a congenital heart defect.

This chain joins TRBV21-1 and TRBJ1-2; the table's D gene call, TRBD1, was not cross checked with the DNA. TRBV21-1 is a pseudogene. The CDR3 covers 16 residues. The CDR3 region has the DNA TGTGCCAGCAGCAGGTGGGACAGGGCCTCCAACTATGGCTACACCTTC. Its protein is CASSRWDRASNYGYTF.

The table lists this clone with a count of one. The chain carries TRBV6-5 and TRBJ2-1; 7 bases fit TRBD1. This CDR3 region has 14 residues. Per germline, CDR1 MNHEY and CDR2 SVGAGI. V dropped 6 bases and J dropped 8; count of bases not matched to a gene: 10. The CDR3: CASRTYRGRDEQFF. Here the CDR3 DNA reads TGTGCCAGCAGGACATACAGGGGTCGCGATGAGCAGTTCTTC.

The V gene is TRBV2, the J gene TRBJ1-1; the D is unclear. V lost 4 bases and J 3 bases, leaving 12 bases between the germline ends. CDR1 and CDR2 from the germline V gene are SNHLY and FYNNEI. This CDR3 spans 14 amino acids. The CDR3 DNA sequence: TGTGCCAGCAGTGGGCGCGACACTCACACTGAAGCTTTCTTT. This sequence encodes CASSGRDTHTEAFF.

This clone was seen just once. The CDR3 DNA sequence: TGCAGCGTTGAGGGGAGGGGCAGGTCCTCACCGGGGGAGCTGTTTTTT. Translated, it gives CSVEGRGRSSPGELFF. The chain is built from TRBV29-1 and TRBJ2-2; 7 nucleotides align to TRBD2. Per germline, CDR1 SQVTM and CDR2 ANQGSEA. V lost 3 bases to trimming and J lost 8 bases; unmatched junction nucleotides: 15. This CDR3 is built from 16 residues.

This clone was counted once. This sequence joins TRBV6-5 and TRBJ1-3; a weak D match, TRBD1 (6 bases). Trimming shortened V by 6 bases and J by 2 bases, and 14 bases separated the two germline ends. The CDR3 is made up of 15 amino acids. Germline CDR1 and CDR2: MNHEY and SVGAGI. The chain's CDR3 is CASSQPGQTGNTIYF. The CDR3 DNA reads TGTGCCAGCAGCCAACCGGGACAAACTGGAAACACCATATATTTT.

This clone was detected a few times. The chain has TRBV7-6 and TRBJ2-1, with unresolved D. CDR1 and CDR2 (germline): SGHVS, FNYEAQ. This CDR3 contains 17 residues. V lost 1 base and J 1 base, leaving 14 bases between the germline ends. The CDR3 spells CASSLGLGGPSYNEQFF. CDR3 sequence (DNA): TGTGCCAGCAGCTTAGGGTTAGGCGGCCCATCCTACAATGAGCAGTTCTTC.

The V and J genes are TRBV30 and TRBJ2-7; TRBD2 matches 7 bases. V was clipped by 1 base and J by 3 bases; unmatched bases: 6. There are 14 residues in the CDR3. Germline V gene data show CDR1 as GTSNPN and CDR2 as SVGIG (reference sequence). CDR3: CAWSGGRVLYEQYF. In nucleotides, the CDR3 is TGTGCCTGGAGTGGCGGGAGAGTTCTCTACGAGCAGTACTTC.

The rearrangement links TRBV5-6 to TRBJ2-3, with a tentative D call TRBD2 (7 bases). CDR1 and CDR2 from the germline V gene are SGHDT and YYEEEE. V lost 1 base, J lost 3 bases, and 12 bases lay in between. The CDR3 runs 15 residues. The CDR3 coding sequence is TGTGCCAGCAGCTTGATCGGGGGGCAGACAGATACGCAGTATTTT. It yields the protein CASSLIGGQTDTQYF.

The chain employs TRBV6-6 and TRBJ1-5; D possibly corresponds to TRBD1 (6 bases). Deletions cut 2 bases from V and 3 bases from J, with 14 bases between. The germline V gene encodes CDR1 MNHNY and CDR2 SVGAGI (reference sequence). The CDR3 is 16 amino acids. The CDR3 region has the DNA TGTGCCAGCAGTTACGGTACAGGGTGGGACAATCAGCCCCAGCATTTT. Protein: CASSYGTGWDNQPQHF.

The rearrangement joins TRBV19 to TRBJ2-5; TRBD1 agrees at 8 bases. Germline V gene data show CDR1 as LNHDA and CDR2 as SQIVND (reference sequence). The CDR3 runs to 13 residues. V shed 5 bases and J 5 bases; nucleotides not matched to a gene: 4. The CDR3 sequence: CASSVRGRETQYF. The CDR3 region has the DNA TGTGCCAGTAGTGTCAGGGGGCGCGAGACCCAGTACTTC.

The gene calls are TRBV10-3 and TRBJ2-7; 10 nucleotides agree with TRBD2. This CDR3 is 14 amino acids long. V dropped 4 bases and J dropped 6; count of bases not matched to a gene: 6. Germline CDR1 reads ENHRY; CDR2 reads SYGVKD. The CDR3 sequence is CAISGLAGVREQYF. The CDR3 bases are TGTGCCATCAGTGGGCTAGCGGGAGTGCGCGAGCAGTACTTC.

This clone was observed a single time. V and J are TRBV2 and TRBJ2-2; perhaps TRBD1 as D (5 bases). Trimming took 2 bases from V and 7 from J, leaving 11 bases between them. Germline assignment: CDR1 SNHLY and CDR2 FYNNEI. This CDR3 is built from 14 residues. The CDR3 DNA follows: TGTGCCAGCAGTGAACCCCCAGGACACGGGGAGCTGTTTTTT. As protein: CASSEPPGHGELFF. Complete variable domain (other parts from reference TRBV2 and TRBJ2-2): EPEVTQTPSHQVTQMGQEVILRCVPISNHLYFYWYRQILGQKVEFLVSFYNNEISEKSEIFDDQFSVERPDGSNFTLKIRSTKLEDSAMYFCASSEPPGHGELFFGEGSRLTVL.

The chain employs TRBV10-3 and TRBJ1-1; D perhaps matches TRBD1 (5 bases). Germline CDR1 ENHRY, CDR2 SYGVKD. The CDR3 extends over 15 amino acids. Trimming left V 6 bases short and J 4 bases short, with 18 bases between. The CDR3 loop reads CAISRSQGGGTEAFF. Here the CDR3 DNA reads TGTGCCATCAGCCGGAGCCAGGGAGGAGGCACTGAAGCTTTCTTT.

The chain has TRBV10-2 and TRBJ2-7; 8 bases fit TRBD2. CDR3 length: 14 residues. The trim removed 10 bases at V and 0 bases at J, leaving 8 bases unmatched. The germline gives CDR1 WSHSY, CDR2 SAAADI. DNA of the CDR3: TGCGCCACCCCTCGGCGGGAGGCCTCCTACGAGCAGTACTTC. Protein: CATPRREASYEQYF.

The chain uses TRBV7-2 and TRBJ2-1; 8 bases are shared with TRBD2. The CDR3 spans 17 residues. The V gene end was trimmed by 4 bases and the J gene end by 5 bases; junction bases not matched to a gene: 13. Germline V gene sequence: CDR1 SGHTA, CDR2 FQGNSA. The CDR3 here is CASSWSSGPPRNNEQFF. Here the CDR3 DNA reads TGTGCCAGCAGCTGGTCTAGCGGGCCCCCCAGAAACAATGAGCAGTTCTTC.

The CDR3 DNA is TGTGCCAGCAGCTTTAGCTCGGGAGGAATCCCCGGGGAGCTGTTTTTT. This gives the protein CASSFSSGGIPGELFF. The chain is built from TRBV7-2 and TRBJ2-2; 7 bases align to TRBD2. The CDR3 has 16 residues. Germline CDR1 reads SGHTA; CDR2 reads FQGNSA. V lost 3 bases and J lost 6; bases outside the gene matches: 10.

The CDR3 reads CASSLGDSTIYEQYF. In DNA form, the CDR3 reads TGTGCCAGCAGCTTAGGCGACAGTACGATCTACGAGCAGTACTTC. The chain employs TRBV11-3 and TRBJ2-7, with D perhaps TRBD1 (5 bases). The germline V gene encodes CDR1 SGHNT and CDR2 YENEEA. V gave up 1 base and J gave up 3 bases, with 13 bases separating them. The CDR3 totals 15 residues.

This clone was seen only a few times. The genes are TRBV4-3 and TRBJ1-3; D not resolved. The germline CDR1 and CDR2 sequences are LGHNA and YSLEER. Trimming stripped 0 bases from V and 0 bases from J, with 12 bases between. This CDR3 is 17 amino acids long. The CDR3 DNA follows: TGCGCCAGCAGCCAAGATTGGGCCAGAACCTCTGGAAACACCATATATTTT. Translation gives CASSQDWARTSGNTIYF.

The genes are TRBV5-6 and TRBJ2-4; 7 bases are shared with TRBD2. Per germline, CDR1 SGHDT and CDR2 YYEEEE. The CDR3 totals 17 residues. J gave up 0 bases and V 2 bases, and 8 bases lay outside the gene matches. In DNA form, the CDR3 reads TGTGCCAGCAGCTTCGGGGTTTGGACTAGAGCCAAAAACATTCAGTACTTC. Its translation: CASSFGVWTRAKNIQYF.

V usage is TRBV15 and J usage is TRBJ1-3, with D possibly being TRBD1 (5 bases). The CDR3 runs 16 residues. V was clipped by 1 base and J by 1 base, with 11 bases between them. The germline V gene encodes CDR1 LNHNV and CDR2 YYDKDF (reference sequence). The CDR3 bases are TGTGCCACCAGCAGAGCCACCTCAGGGTCTGGAAACACCATATATTTT. This gives the protein CATSRATSGSGNTIYF.

The rearrangement uses TRBV11-3 and TRBJ2-1, with 9 bases fitting TRBD2. The length of the CDR3 is 14 residues. CDR1 is SGHNT, CDR2 YENEEA, per germline. Losses at the gene ends were 5 bases for V and 8 bases for J; bases not matched to a gene: 7. CDR3 in amino acids: CASSPGTSTHEQFF. CDR3 nucleotides: TGTGCCAGCAGCCCAGGGACTAGCACCCATGAGCAGTTCTTC.

The genes are TRBV5-1 and TRBJ2-7; 8 positions match TRBD1. V shed 5 bases, J shed 6 bases, and the junction held 10 bases outside the gene matches. The germline CDR1 and CDR2 sequences are SGHRS and YFSETQ. The CDR3 length is 14 residues. The CDR3 spells CASRVSDRAPEQYF. The CDR3, as DNA: TGCGCCAGCAGAGTCTCGGACAGGGCTCCCGAGCAGTACTTC.

The chain couples TRBV14 to TRBJ2-7; 8 bases are a match to TRBD2. CDR3 length: 16 residues. The trim removed 4 bases at V and 3 bases at J, leaving 11 bases unmatched. The V gene's germline CDR1 is SGHDN and CDR2 FVKESK. In DNA, the CDR3 is TGTGCCAGCAGCCCGCCGGGACTAGTATCTTTCTACGAGCAGTACTTC. It encodes CASSPPGLVSFYEQYF.

The CDR3 DNA sequence: TGTGCCAGCAGCCTCGGGGAATCCGGGACAGGGGTGACCCAGTACTTC. Protein sequence: CASSLGESGTGVTQYF. This chain joins TRBV14 and TRBJ2-5; the match to TRBD1 covers 10 bases. V gave up 4 bases and J gave up 7 bases; unmatched junction bases: 12. Germline V gene data show CDR1 as SGHDN and CDR2 as FVKESK. This CDR3 is built from 16 residues.

The chain joins TRBV9 to TRBJ2-1; 8 bases match TRBD2. CDR1 SGDLS and CDR2 YYNGEE come from the germline V gene. This CDR3 spans 15 amino acids. Trimming cost V 2 bases and J 3 bases; bases outside gene matches: 4. CDR3 amino acids: CASSVRREDYNEQFF. The CDR3, as DNA: TGTGCCAGCAGCGTGAGGCGGGAGGACTACAATGAGCAGTTCTTC.

The chain employs TRBV6-5 and TRBJ2-5; 9 bases align to TRBD1. V lost 5 bases, J lost 4 bases, and 2 bases stayed unmatched. Germline CDR1 reads MNHEY; CDR2 reads SVGAGI. The CDR3 sequence is 13 residues long. The CDR3 loop reads CASSQGQGETQYF. The CDR3 DNA reads as TGTGCCAGCAGTCAGGGACAGGGAGAGACCCAGTACTTC.

V gene TRBV5-4 combines with J gene TRBJ2-7; 7 bases map to TRBD2. The CDR3 is 15 amino acids. The trim removed 2 bases at V and 0 bases at J, leaving 5 bases unmatched. Germline-derived CDR1 and CDR2 are SGHNT and YYREEE (reference sequence). CDR3 in amino acids: CASSFSGGISYEQYF. The CDR3 DNA is TGTGCCAGCAGCTTCTCGGGAGGTATCTCCTACGAGCAGTACTTC.

The chain couples TRBV5-1 to TRBJ2-7; 13 bases line up with TRBD2. Germline V gene data show CDR1 as SGHRS and CDR2 as YFSETQ. Trimming removed 0 bases from V and 1 base from J; junction bases left unmatched: 1. CDR3 length equals 16 residues. CDR3 protein: CASSLETSGRSYEQYF. CDR3 in DNA: TGCGCCAGCAGCTTGGAGACTAGCGGGAGGTCCTACGAGCAGTACTTC.